This TCR beta chain was observed in a study of PD-1 blockade in classical Hodgkin lymphoma. Study-level background: Patients were given intravenous nivolumab, 3 mg/kg, every 2 weeks.

To note about this clone: Its antigen is not known.

This sample's time point: cycle 4 day 1 (C4D1), after less than 7 weeks of nivolumab. Every patient had relapsed following autologous stem cell transplantation, and cohorts differed in brentuximab vedotin exposure. Whole-study results and caveats: Reported baseline diversity: healthy donors highest, relapsed/refractory patients lowest. Nivolumab starters within 1 year of ASCT were excluded. TCR diversity in CD4+, not CD8+, cells rose significantly by C4D1.

The CDR3 has 15 amino acids. The germline gives CDR1 GTSNPN, CDR2 SVGIG (reference sequence). The V gene lost 3 bases and the J gene lost 3 bases, with 15 bases spanning the gap. Produced via immunoSEQ multiplex PCR; TCRdb's table is partial and in-frame only. The sample yields around 60,000 clones, around 90% seen once. V usage is TRBV30 and J usage is TRBJ2-1; D gene uncertain. The receptor was isolated from a human donor with classical Hodgkin lymphoma. The sequenced sample was peripheral blood mononuclear cells (PBMCs), obtained before the fourth cycle of nivolumab. The CDR3 loop is CAWSDNRRLYNEQFF. For the CDR3, the DNA is TGTGCCTGGAGCGACAACCGGAGACTCTACAATGAGCAGTTCTTC.